This TCR beta chain originates from a study of blood T cells in healthy people across ages. Study information: Capture by template switching was about one barcoded beta molecule per two T cells. Study-level points and caveats: In the absence of known donor CMV status, changes in expanded clonotypes were possibly confounded.

Using a J-beta primer mix together with a sample-barcoded 5' primer, a second PCR was run for roughly 6 to 12 cycles. Using its own MiXCR run on the 5' RACE reads, TCRdb lists one record per CDR3 protein. In the table there are 700,000 or so distinct CDR3 sequences, about 43% of which are singletons. J lost 4 bases, V lost 6 bases, and 2 bases had no gene match. The CDR3 is 13 residues long. Germline CDR1 SGHTA, CDR2 FQGNSA. At least ten counts were recorded for this clonotype. The antigen remains undetermined. The sample taken for sequencing was blood. The source is a man older than 75 in good health. The chain is built from TRBV7-2 and TRBJ1-5, with 8 bases aligning to TRBD1. The CDR3 is CASSRQGNQPQHF. The CDR3 DNA sequence: TGTGCCAGCAGTAGACAGGGGAATCAGCCCCAGCATTTT.